The 28 T cell receptor beta chains given below trace back to one sample, sequenced in a study of OX40 agonist ivuxolimab in advanced cancers. TCRdb's table, derived via immunoSEQ multiplex PCR, lists solely in-frame clones and lacks some. Seen here are about 100,000 clones, roughly 90% observed once, and the top ten hold approximately 0.16%. Sequencing used CD4+ or CD8+ T cells sorted from blood, obtained in a trial of the OX40 agonist ivuxolimab. Receptor source: an adult with an advanced solid tumor such as melanoma, head and neck, liver or kidney cancer.

V gene TRBV6-1 combines with J gene TRBJ2-5, with 7 bases fitting TRBD1. The V gene's germline CDR1 is MNHNS and CDR2 SASEGT. V lost 3 bases, J lost 0 bases, and 10 bases stayed unmatched. The CDR3 sequence is 17 residues long. The chain's CDR3 is CASSDTQGVWDQETQYF. The CDR3 DNA sequence: TGTGCCAGCAGTGATACCCAGGGGGTTTGGGACCAAGAGACCCAGTACTTC.

In this sample, this clone turned up a few times. CDR3 sequence (DNA): TGTGCCAGCAGTGAACGGGGCAGGGGGCCCTATGGCTACACCTTC. Translating it yields CASSERGRGPYGYTF. The chain couples TRBV2 to TRBJ1-2, with 8 bases identical to TRBD1. CDR3 length equals 15 residues. Per the germline V gene, CDR1 is SNHLY and CDR2 is FYNNEI. V gave up 2 bases and J gave up 4 bases; unmatched junction bases: 6.

The rearrangement uses TRBV18 and TRBJ1-2; tentatively, D is TRBD1 (5 bases). Germline V gene lookup returns CDR1 KGHSH and CDR2 LQKENI. The V and J ends lost 3 bases and 4 bases respectively, with 15 bases between them. This CDR3 region has 15 residues. The CDR3 DNA reads as TGTGCCAGCTCACCGATCAAGGGAGGGGTCTATGGCTACACCTTC. Its translation is CASSPIKGGVYGYTF. Full variable domain (missing parts from reference TRBV18 and TRBJ1-2): NAGVMQNPRHLVRRRGQEARLRCSPMKGHSHVYWYRQLPEEGLKFMVYLQKENIIDESGMPKERFSAEFPKEGPSILRIQQVVRGDSAAYFCASSPIKGGVYGYTFGSGTRLTVV.

The chain employs TRBV10-3 and TRBJ2-7; possible D gene TRBD1, 6 bases. Germline CDR1 is ENHRY and CDR2 is SYGVKD. The germline V and J ends were trimmed by 7 bases and 0 bases, with 10 bases remaining between them. The CDR3 totals 13 residues. The CDR3 loop reads CAINRESSYEQYF. The DNA of the CDR3 is TGTGCCATCAACAGGGAAAGCTCCTACGAGCAGTACTTC.

This chain uses TRBV6-5 with TRBJ1-1; 9 positions match TRBD1. The V and J ends lost 5 bases and 8 bases, in that order; junction bases with no gene match: 9. Germline V gene data show CDR1 as MNHEY and CDR2 as SVGAGI. There are 14 residues in the CDR3. CDR3 sequence: CASSLVQGAREAFF. CDR3 coding DNA: TGTGCCAGCAGTCTGGTACAGGGGGCTCGGGAAGCTTTCTTT.

This chain joins TRBV5-1 and TRBJ2-6; no clear D gene. The ends were cut back, 2 bases at V and 2 bases at J, with 8 bases in the middle. Germline V gene sequence: CDR1 SGHRS, CDR2 YFSETQ. CDR3 length equals 15 residues. For the CDR3, the DNA is TGCGCCAGCAGCTTTGACAACGCTGGGGCCAACGTCCTGACTTTC. It codes for CASSFDNAGANVLTF. The whole variable domain, filled in from reference TRBV5-1 and TRBJ2-6, reads KAGVTQTPRYLIKTRGQQVTLSCSPISGHRSVSWYQQTPGQGLQFLFEYFSETQRNKGNFPGRFSGRQFSNSRSEMNVSTLELGDSALYLCASSFDNAGANVLTFGAGSRLTVL.

The chain is built from TRBV19 and TRBJ2-5; 12 nucleotides align to TRBD2. CDR3 size: 17 residues. Germline CDR1 LNHDA, CDR2 SQIVND (reference sequence). V shed 5 bases and J 4 bases; nucleotides not matched to a gene: 11. CDR3: CASSATLAGGLGETQYF. In DNA form, the CDR3 reads TGTGCCAGTAGTGCCACTCTAGCGGGGGGGCTTGGAGAGACCCAGTACTTC.

This chain joins TRBV5-8 and TRBJ2-2, with a tentative D call TRBD2 (6 bases). CDR1 is SGHTS and CDR2 is YDEGEE in the germline V gene. V was pared by 4 bases and J by 3 bases, with 16 bases between. The CDR3 consists of 16 residues. CDR3 residues: CASSPPAGTDTGELFF. The DNA for the CDR3 is TGTGCCAGCAGCCCCCCGGCGGGAACGGACACCGGGGAGCTGTTTTTT.

The rearrangement uses TRBV5-1 and TRBJ2-7; perhaps D is TRBD1 or TRBD2 (6 bases each). Germline loops: CDR1 SGHRS, CDR2 YFSETQ. Between the trimmed V and J ends, which lost 4 bases and 2 bases, there was a span of 13 bases. This CDR3 region has 14 residues. The CDR3 reads CASSLGGGTYEQYF. DNA of the CDR3: TGCGCCAGCAGCCTTGGAGGGGGAACCTACGAGCAGTACTTC.

The chain employs TRBV28 and TRBJ1-4; 8 bases agree with TRBD1. Germline trimming cut 5 bases from V and 7 bases from J; bases unmatched to any gene: 12. CDR1 and CDR2 from the germline V gene are MDHEN and SYDVKM. The CDR3 totals 16 residues. The CDR3 is CASSPDPQGAGEKLFF. CDR3 DNA sequence: TGTGCCAGCAGTCCCGACCCCCAGGGGGCGGGTGAAAAACTGTTTTTT.

This chain connects TRBV5-4 to TRBJ2-3; D not certain. CDR1 and CDR2 (germline): SGHNT, YYREEE (reference sequence). V lost 0 bases, J lost 3 bases, and 5 bases lay in between. The CDR3 is 13 residues long. CDR3 nucleotides: TGTGCCAGCAGCTTGGATCTGACAGATACGCAGTATTTT. This translates into CASSLDLTDTQYF.

V gene TRBV5-1 combines with J gene TRBJ2-7; D not resolved. CDR3 length: 14 amino acids. Germline CDR1 SGHRS, CDR2 YFSETQ. V was cut by 0 bases and J by 2 bases, with 9 bases left in between. The CDR3 nucleotides are TGCGCCAGCAGCTTGGTTCCGGGCGCCTACGAGCAGTACTTC. Amino acid sequence: CASSLVPGAYEQYF.

The rearrangement uses TRBV27 and TRBJ2-1, with no clear D. This CDR3 is built from 14 residues. Trimming took off 2 bases at V and 12 bases at J, with 17 bases between the two ends. Germline V gives CDR1 MNHEY, CDR2 SMNVEV (reference sequence). This CDR3 reads CASSLRLNQAGQFF. Here the CDR3 DNA reads TGTGCCAGCAGTTTACGCCTCAATCAAGCAGGGCAGTTCTTC.

CDR3 DNA sequence: TGTGCCTGGAGTGCAGGGAGTTTGGGCAACTATGGCTACACCTTC. Translated: CAWSAGSLGNYGYTF. This chain connects TRBV30 to TRBJ1-2; D is perhaps TRBD1 (5 bases). With 1 base removed from V and 2 bases from J, the gap between germline ends came to 14 bases. The CDR3 extends over 15 amino acids. CDR1 is GTSNPN, CDR2 SVGIG, per germline (reference sequence).

The chain carries TRBV7-7 and TRBJ2-1, with a tentative D call TRBD2 (6 bases). Trimming stripped 4 bases from V and 5 bases from J, with 12 bases between. The germline V gene has CDR1 SSHAT and CDR2 FNYEAQ (reference sequence). This CDR3 contains 14 residues. CDR3 in DNA: TGTGCCAGCAGCTGGGGACTCAAAAACAATGAGCAGTTCTTC. Protein product: CASSWGLKNNEQFF.

The CDR3 DNA reads TGTGCCAGCAGCTTAGGGGACTCTGGAAACACCATATATTTT. Amino acids: CASSLGDSGNTIYF. This chain connects TRBV7-8 to TRBJ1-3; no firm D call. CDR3 length: 14 residues. The V end lost 1 base, the J end lost 0 bases, and 4 bases lay between the germline ends. The V gene's germline CDR1 is SGHVS and CDR2 FQNEAQ.

The chain links TRBV2 to TRBJ1-2; D is perhaps TRBD1 (5 bases). Germline loops: CDR1 SNHLY, CDR2 FYNNEI. This CDR3 has 13 residues. V dropped 2 bases and J dropped 2 bases, with 6 bases sitting between them. The CDR3 region has the DNA TGTGCCAGCAGTGAACAGGGCAACTATGGCTACACCTTC. Translated, it gives CASSEQGNYGYTF.

This chain joins TRBV5-6 and TRBJ1-2, with 7 bases that match TRBD1. The CDR3 covers 15 residues. Germline lookup yields CDR1 SGHDT and CDR2 YYEEEE. The V segment lost 4 bases and the J segment 6 bases; nucleotides outside the gene matches: 12. The CDR3 DNA follows: TGTGCCAGCAGCCCACCAGGCGGGGACAGAAATGGCTACACCTTC. Translation: CASSPPGGDRNGYTF.

The chain has TRBV7-2 and TRBJ1-1; tentative D call: TRBD1 (6 bases). The CDR3 has 14 residues. The V gene lost 3 bases and the J gene lost 2 bases, with 10 bases spanning the gap. From germline, CDR1 is SGHTA and CDR2 FQGNSA. Here the CDR3 DNA reads TGTGCCAGCAGCTTTGGACAGTTTAACACTGAAGCTTTCTTT. The encoded protein is CASSFGQFNTEAFF.

The genes are TRBV5-1 and TRBJ2-7; TRBD1 aligns across 8 bases. J lost 2 bases, V lost 1 base, and 2 bases had no gene match. The length of the CDR3 is 14 residues. Germline V lookup: CDR1 SGHRS, CDR2 YFSETQ. The CDR3 spells CASSLQGAAYEQYF. For the CDR3, the DNA is TGCGCCAGCAGCTTGCAGGGGGCGGCCTACGAGCAGTACTTC.

In its sample, this clone was seen once. The chain combines TRBV14 with TRBJ2-7; no clear D. The germline CDR1 and CDR2 sequences are SGHDN and FVKESK. The CDR3 is 16 amino acids. Trimming pared 2 bases from V and 6 bases from J, leaving 20 bases between. CDR3 protein: CASSQLGKRGTTEQYF. CDR3 DNA sequence: TGTGCCAGCAGCCAATTGGGCAAGCGAGGTACTACCGAGCAGTACTTC.

The chain combines TRBV5-4 with TRBJ2-5; 7 bases are a match to TRBD1. Germline CDR1 and CDR2: SGHNT and YYREEE (reference sequence). Unmatched junction bases numbered 10, after V lost 3 bases and J lost 2 bases. CDR3 length: 16 residues. This CDR3 reads CASSYTRGIRQETQYF. The CDR3 nucleotides are TGTGCCAGCAGCTACACCAGGGGGATTCGACAAGAGACCCAGTACTTC.

The chain couples TRBV5-1 to TRBJ2-2, with 7 bases lining up with TRBD2. The V gene's germline CDR1 is SGHRS and CDR2 YFSETQ. The CDR3 loop spans 14 amino acids. V shed 5 bases, J shed 4 bases, and the junction held 5 bases outside the gene matches. This CDR3 is CASRAGVATGELFF. CDR3 nucleotide sequence: TGCGCCAGCAGGGCGGGAGTTGCCACCGGGGAGCTGTTTTTT.

J is TRBJ2-2 and V is TRBV5-6; D is unresolved. The V and J ends lost 2 bases and 8 bases respectively, with 10 bases between them. The CDR3 sequence is 13 residues long. The germline V gene has CDR1 SGHDT and CDR2 YYEEEE. Here the CDR3 DNA reads TGTGCCAGCAGCTTCTTGTATGGTGGGGAGCTGTTTTTT. Translating gives CASSFLYGGELFF.

This chain joins TRBV5-1 and TRBJ2-1, with 10 bases aligning to TRBD2. CDR3 length: 15 amino acids. The V segment lost 0 bases and the J segment 6 bases; nucleotides outside the gene matches: 3. Germline values: CDR1 SGHRS, CDR2 YFSETQ. The CDR3 is CASSLAQRGGNEQFF. DNA of the CDR3: TGCGCCAGCAGCTTGGCGCAGCGGGGGGGCAATGAGCAGTTCTTC.

The J gene is TRBJ2-5, the V gene TRBV19; no reliable D call. The CDR3 contains 13 residues. V lost 5 bases, J lost 3 bases, and 10 bases lay in between. CDR1 LNHDA and CDR2 SQIVND come from the germline V gene (reference sequence). The CDR3 DNA reads as TGTGCCAGTAGTCCTCCTGGCGAAGAGACCCAGTACTTC. It codes for CASSPPGEETQYF.

DNA for the CDR3: TGTGCCAGCAGTTACGGTGGGGGCGCGATGAACACTGAAGCTTTCTTT. It encodes CASSYGGGAMNTEAFF. V usage is TRBV6-5 and J usage is TRBJ1-1, with TRBD1 as a possible D gene (6 bases). The germline gives CDR1 MNHEY, CDR2 SVGAGI. The V and J ends lost 2 bases and 0 bases respectively, with 13 bases between them. The CDR3 runs to 16 residues.

The gene calls are TRBV5-1 and TRBJ2-2; no reliable D call. The CDR3 consists of 16 residues. Germline CDR1 is SGHRS and CDR2 is YFSETQ. Trimming cost V 0 bases and J 1 base, with 10 bases left between them. The CDR3 is CASSLGRTQNTGELFF. The CDR3 coding sequence is TGCGCCAGCAGCTTGGGCCGGACCCAGAACACCGGGGAGCTGTTTTTT.